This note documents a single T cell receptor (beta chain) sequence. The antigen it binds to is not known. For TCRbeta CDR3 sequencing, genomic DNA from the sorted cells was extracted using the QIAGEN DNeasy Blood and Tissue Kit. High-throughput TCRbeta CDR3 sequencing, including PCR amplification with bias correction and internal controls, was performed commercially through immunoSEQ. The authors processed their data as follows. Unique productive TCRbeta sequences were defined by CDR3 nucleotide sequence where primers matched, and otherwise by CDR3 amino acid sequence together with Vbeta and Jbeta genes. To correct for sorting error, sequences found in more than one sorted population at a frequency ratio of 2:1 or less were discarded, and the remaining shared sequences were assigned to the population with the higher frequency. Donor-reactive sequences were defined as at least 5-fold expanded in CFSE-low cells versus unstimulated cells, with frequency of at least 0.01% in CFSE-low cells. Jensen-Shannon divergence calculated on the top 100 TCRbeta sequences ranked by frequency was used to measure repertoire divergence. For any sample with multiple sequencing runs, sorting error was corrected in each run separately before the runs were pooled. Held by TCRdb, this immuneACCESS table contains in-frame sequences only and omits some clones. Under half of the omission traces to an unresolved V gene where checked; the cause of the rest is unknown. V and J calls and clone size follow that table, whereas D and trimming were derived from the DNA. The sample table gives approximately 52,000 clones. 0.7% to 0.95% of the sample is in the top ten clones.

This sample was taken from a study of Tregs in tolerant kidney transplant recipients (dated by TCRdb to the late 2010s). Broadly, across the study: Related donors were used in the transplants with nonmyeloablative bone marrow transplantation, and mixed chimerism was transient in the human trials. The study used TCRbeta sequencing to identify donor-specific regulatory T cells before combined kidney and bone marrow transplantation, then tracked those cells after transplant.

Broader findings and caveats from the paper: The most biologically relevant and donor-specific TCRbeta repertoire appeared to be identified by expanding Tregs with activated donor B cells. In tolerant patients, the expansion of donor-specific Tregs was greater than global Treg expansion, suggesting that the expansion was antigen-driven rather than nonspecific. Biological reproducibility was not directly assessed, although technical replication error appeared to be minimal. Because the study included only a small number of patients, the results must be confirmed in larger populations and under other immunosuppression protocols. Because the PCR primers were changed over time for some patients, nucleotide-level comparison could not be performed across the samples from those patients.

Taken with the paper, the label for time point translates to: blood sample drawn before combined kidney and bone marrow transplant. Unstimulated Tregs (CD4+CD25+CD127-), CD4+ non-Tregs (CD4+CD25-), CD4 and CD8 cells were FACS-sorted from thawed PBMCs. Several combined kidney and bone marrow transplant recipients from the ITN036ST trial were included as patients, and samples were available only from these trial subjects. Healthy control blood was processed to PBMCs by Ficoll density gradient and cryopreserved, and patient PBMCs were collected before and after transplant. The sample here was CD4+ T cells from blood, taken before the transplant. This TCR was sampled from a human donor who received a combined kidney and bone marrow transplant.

CDR3 protein: CSARVGRGNQPQHF. The DNA read from the CDR3 is TGCAGTGCTAGGGTTGGCAGGGGCAATCAGCCC. The chain is made from TRBV20-1 and TRBJ1-5, with a tentative D gene TRBD1 over 5 matching bases. Coverage ceases 3 residues before the CDR3 finishes, and the germline J gene fills in the end. Trimming removed 3 bases from V and 2 bases from J, leaving 11 bases between the germline ends. The CDR3 runs 14 residues from the cysteine to the phenylalanine. The 33 bases shown cover part of the CDR3, and their frame starts at base 1. From a lookup of the germline V gene (reference sequence), CDR1 and CDR2 are DFQATT and SNEGSKA.